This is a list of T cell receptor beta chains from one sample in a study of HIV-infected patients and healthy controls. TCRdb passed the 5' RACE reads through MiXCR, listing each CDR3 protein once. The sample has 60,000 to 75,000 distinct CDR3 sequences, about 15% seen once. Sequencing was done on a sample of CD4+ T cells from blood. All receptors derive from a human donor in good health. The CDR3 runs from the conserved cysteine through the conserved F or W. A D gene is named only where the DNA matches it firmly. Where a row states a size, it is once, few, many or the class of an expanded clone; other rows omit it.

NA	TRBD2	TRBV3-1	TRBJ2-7	TGTGCCAGCAGCCAAGGCGGGAGTTGGTCCTACGAGCAGTACTTC	CASSQGGSWSYEQYF
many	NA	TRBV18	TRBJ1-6	TGTGCCAGCTCCCCCCTCGGTGAAAATTCACCCCTCCACTTT	CASSPLGENSPLHF
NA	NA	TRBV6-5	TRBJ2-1	TGTGCCAGCAGTGGAGGACTTGTGAGCTCCTACAATGAGCAGTTCTTC	CASSGGLVSSYNEQFF
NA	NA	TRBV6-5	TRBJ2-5	TGTGCCAGCAGTTACTCGATATCTTTTGGCACCCAGACCCAGTACTTC	CASSYSISFGTQTQYF
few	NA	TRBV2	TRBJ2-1	TGTGCCAGCAGTGAAGCTCCCGGACGGCAGTTCTTC	CASSEAPGRQFF
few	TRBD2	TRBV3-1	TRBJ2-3	TGTGCCAGCAGCCAAGACGGGACTAGCGGGCAAAAAGATACGCAGTATTTT	CASSQDGTSGQKDTQYF
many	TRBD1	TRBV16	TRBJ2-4	TGTGCCAGCAGCCAGCTGACAGGGATGGGCAAAAACATTCAGTACTTC	CASSQLTGMGKNIQYF
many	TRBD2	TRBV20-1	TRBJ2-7	TGCAGTGCTCTCTACCTAGCGACTAGCACCTACGAGCAGTACTTC	CSALYLATSTYEQYF
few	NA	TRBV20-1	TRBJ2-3	TGCAGTTTTCTAGGGCATACGCAGTATTTT	CSFLGHTQYF
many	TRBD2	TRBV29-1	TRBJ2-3	TGCAGCGTGAGGGCGGGGGGCCGCACAGATACGCAGTATTTT	CSVRAGGRTDTQYF
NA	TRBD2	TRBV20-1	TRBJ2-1	TGCAGTGCTTCTCCGTGGACTAGCGGGAGAGTGAATGAGCAGTTCTTC	CSASPWTSGRVNEQFF
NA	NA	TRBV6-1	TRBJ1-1	TGTGCCAGCAGTGAATCACTACAGGGAGGGGCTGAAGCTTTCTTT	CASSESLQGGAEAFF
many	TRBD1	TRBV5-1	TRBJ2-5	TGCGCCAGCAGCTGGGGGACAGGGACAGATCAAGAGACCCAGTACTTC	CASSWGTGTDQETQYF
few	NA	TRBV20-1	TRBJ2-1	TGCAGTGCTAGCTCCCGGATCGGGGAGCAGTTCTTC	CSASSRIGEQFF